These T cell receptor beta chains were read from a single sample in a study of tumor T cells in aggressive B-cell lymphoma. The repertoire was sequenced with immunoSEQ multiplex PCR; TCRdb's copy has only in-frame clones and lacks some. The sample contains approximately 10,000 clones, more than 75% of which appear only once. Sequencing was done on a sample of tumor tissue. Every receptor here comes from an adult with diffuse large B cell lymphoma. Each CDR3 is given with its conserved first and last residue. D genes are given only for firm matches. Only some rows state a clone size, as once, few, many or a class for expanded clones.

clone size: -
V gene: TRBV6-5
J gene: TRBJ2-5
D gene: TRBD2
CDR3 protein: CASSRTSGGQETQYF
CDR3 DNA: TGTGCCAGCAGCCGGACTAGCGGCGGACAAGAGACCCAGTACTTC

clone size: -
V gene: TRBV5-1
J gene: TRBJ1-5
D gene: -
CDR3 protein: CASSLSGYSNQPQHF
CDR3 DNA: TGCGCCAGCAGCTTATCGGGTTATAGCAATCAGCCCCAGCATTTT

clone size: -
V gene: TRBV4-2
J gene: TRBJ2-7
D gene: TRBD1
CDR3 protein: CASSREAGQGAYEQYF
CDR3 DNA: TGTGCCAGCAGCCGCGAGGCGGGACAGGGTGCCTACGAGCAGTACTTC

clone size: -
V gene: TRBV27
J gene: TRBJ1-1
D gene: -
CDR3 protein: CASRNLDRNTEAFF
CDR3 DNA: TGTGCCAGCAGGAACCTCGACAGGAACACTGAAGCTTTCTTT

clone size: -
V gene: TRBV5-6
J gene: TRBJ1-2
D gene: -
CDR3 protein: CASSFERRNYGYTF
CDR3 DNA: TGTGCCAGCAGCTTCGAAAGGAGAAACTATGGCTACACCTTC

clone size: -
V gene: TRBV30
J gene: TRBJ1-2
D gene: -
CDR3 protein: CAWSTGLIYGYTF
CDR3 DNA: TGTGCCTGGAGTACGGGACTGATTTACGGCTACACCTTC

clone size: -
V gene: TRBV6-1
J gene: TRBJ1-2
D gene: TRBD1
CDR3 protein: CASSPDRGYGYTF
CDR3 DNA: TGTGCCAGCAGTCCGGACAGGGGATATGGCTACACCTTC

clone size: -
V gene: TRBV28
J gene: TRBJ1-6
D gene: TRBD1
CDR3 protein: CASSSPGQYNSPLHF
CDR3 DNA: TGTGCCAGCAGTTCACCGGGACAGTATAATTCACCCCTCCACTTT

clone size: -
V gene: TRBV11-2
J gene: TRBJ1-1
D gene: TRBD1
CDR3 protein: CASSLLSGGTEAFF
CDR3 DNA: TGTGCCAGCAGCTTATTGTCAGGGGGCACTGAAGCTTTCTTT

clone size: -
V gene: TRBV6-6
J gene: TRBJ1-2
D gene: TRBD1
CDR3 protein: CASSPGQSYGYTF
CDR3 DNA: TGTGCCAGCAGCCCGGGACAGTCCTATGGCTACACCTTC

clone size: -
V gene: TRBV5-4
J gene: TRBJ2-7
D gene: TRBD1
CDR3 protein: CASRRDRGSYEQYF
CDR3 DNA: TGTGCCAGCAGGAGGGACAGGGGCTCCTACGAGCAGTACTTC

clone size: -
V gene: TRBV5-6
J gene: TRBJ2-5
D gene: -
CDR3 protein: CASSLFKQGGETQYF
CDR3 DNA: TGTGCCAGCAGCTTGTTCAAACAGGGCGGGGAGACCCAGTACTTC

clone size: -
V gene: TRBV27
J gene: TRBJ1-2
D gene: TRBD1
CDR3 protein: CASSLSSGTGVWDGYTF
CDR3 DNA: TGTGCCAGCAGTTTATCGAGTGGGACAGGGGTATGGGATGGCTACACCTTC

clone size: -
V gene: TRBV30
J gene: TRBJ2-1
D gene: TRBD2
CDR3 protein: CAWSVTGGADNEQFF
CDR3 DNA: TGTGCCTGGAGTGTAACGGGGGGGGCTGACAATGAGCAGTTCTTC

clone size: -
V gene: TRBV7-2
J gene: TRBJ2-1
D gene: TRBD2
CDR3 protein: CASSLSLGGGVANEQFF
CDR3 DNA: TGTGCCAGCAGCTTAAGTTTAGGCGGGGGGGTTGCAAATGAGCAGTTCTTC

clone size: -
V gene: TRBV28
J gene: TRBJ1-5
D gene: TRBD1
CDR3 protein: CASSLGGSTQPQHF
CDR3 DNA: TGTGCCAGCAGTCTAGGGGGCTCGACTCAGCCCCAGCATTTT

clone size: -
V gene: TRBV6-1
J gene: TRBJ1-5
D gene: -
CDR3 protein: CASSPGRAGGPQHF
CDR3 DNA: TGTGCCAGCAGCCCCGGGAGGGCAGGAGGACCCCAGCATTTT

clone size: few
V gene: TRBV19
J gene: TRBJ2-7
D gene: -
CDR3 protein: CASSIVQGYEQYF
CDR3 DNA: TGTGCCAGTAGTATAGTACAGGGCTACGAGCAGTACTTC

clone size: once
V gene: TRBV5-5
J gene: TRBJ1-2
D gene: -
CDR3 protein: CASSLAAGRDYGYTF
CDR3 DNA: TGTGCCAGCAGCTTGGCCGCTGGCAGGGACTATGGCTACACCTTC

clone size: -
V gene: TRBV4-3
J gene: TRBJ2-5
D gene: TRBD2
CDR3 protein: CASSQDGRGGGETQYF
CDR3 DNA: TGCGCCAGCAGCCAAGATGGGCGGGGGGGCGGTGAGACCCAGTACTTC

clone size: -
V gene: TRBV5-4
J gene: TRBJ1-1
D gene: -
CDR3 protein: CASSPREGENTEAFF
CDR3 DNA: TGTGCCAGCAGCCCACGTGAAGGGGAGAACACTGAAGCTTTCTTT

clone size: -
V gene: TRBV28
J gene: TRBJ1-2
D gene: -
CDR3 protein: CASSTAGLEGYTF
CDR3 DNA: TGTGCCAGCAGCACGGCAGGGCTCGAGGGCTACACCTTC

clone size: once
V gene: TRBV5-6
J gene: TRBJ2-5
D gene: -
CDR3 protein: CASSKAGSQETQYF
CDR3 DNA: TGTGCCAGCAGTAAAGCGGGTTCGCAAGAGACCCAGTACTTC

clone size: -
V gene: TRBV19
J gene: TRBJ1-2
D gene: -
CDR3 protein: CASRMGRGKDYGYTF
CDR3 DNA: TGTGCCAGTAGGATGGGGCGGGGTAAAGACTATGGCTACACCTTC

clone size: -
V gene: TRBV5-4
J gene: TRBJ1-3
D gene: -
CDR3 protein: CASSFGGAGNTIYF
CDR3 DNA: TGTGCCAGCAGCTTTGGGGGGGCTGGAAACACCATATATTTT

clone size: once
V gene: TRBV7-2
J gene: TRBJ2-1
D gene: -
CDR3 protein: CASSPYTPYNEQFF
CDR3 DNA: TGTGCCAGCAGCCCATACACCCCGTACAATGAGCAGTTCTTC

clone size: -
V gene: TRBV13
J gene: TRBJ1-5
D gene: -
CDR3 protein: CASSLANQPQHF
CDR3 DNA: TGTGCCAGCAGCTTAGCTAACCAGCCCCAGCATTTT

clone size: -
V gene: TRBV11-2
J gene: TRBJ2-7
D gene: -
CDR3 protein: CASSLFWGDEQYF
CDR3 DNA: TGTGCCAGCAGCTTATTTTGGGGGGACGAGCAGTACTTC

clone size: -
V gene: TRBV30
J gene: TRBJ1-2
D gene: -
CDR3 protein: CAWSSQGNGYTF
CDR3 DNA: TGTGCCTGGAGTAGTCAGGGGAACGGCTACACCTTC

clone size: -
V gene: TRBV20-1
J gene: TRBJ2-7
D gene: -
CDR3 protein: CSARGGFGQYF
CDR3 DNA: TGCAGTGCTAGAGGAGGGTTTGGGCAGTACTTC

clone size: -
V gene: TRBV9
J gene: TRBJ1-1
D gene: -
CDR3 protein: CASSPGTTSGAFF
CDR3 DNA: TGTGCCAGCAGCCCCGGGACAACTTCGGGAGCTTTCTTT

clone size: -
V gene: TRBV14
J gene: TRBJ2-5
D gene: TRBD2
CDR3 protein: CASSAQLAGGPDQETQYF
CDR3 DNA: TGTGCCAGCAGCGCTCAACTAGCGGGGGGGCCAGACCAAGAGACCCAGTACTTC

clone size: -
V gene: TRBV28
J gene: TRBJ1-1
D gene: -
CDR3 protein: CALGRGSTEAFF
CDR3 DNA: TGTGCCTTGGGCCGGGGGAGCACTGAAGCTTTCTTT

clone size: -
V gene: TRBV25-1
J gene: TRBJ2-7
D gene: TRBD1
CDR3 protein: CASSERQGLAYEQYF
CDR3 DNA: TGTGCCAGCAGTGAGCGACAGGGGCTGGCCTACGAGCAGTACTTC

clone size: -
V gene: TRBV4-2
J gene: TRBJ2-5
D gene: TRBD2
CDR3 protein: CASSQSAQLAGVETQYF
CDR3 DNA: TGTGCCAGCAGCCAAAGCGCCCAGCTAGCGGGGGTGGAGACCCAGTACTTC

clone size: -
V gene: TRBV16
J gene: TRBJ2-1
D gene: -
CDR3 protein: CASSQGDFYNEQFF
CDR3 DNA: TGTGCCAGCAGCCAAGGGGACTTCTACAATGAGCAGTTCTTC

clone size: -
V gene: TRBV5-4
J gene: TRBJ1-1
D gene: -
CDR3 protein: CASSLFGGRGTEAFF
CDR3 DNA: TGTGCCAGCAGCTTGTTCGGGGGGCGAGGCACTGAAGCTTTCTTT

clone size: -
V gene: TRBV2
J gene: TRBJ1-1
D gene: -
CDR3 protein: CARQNTEAFF
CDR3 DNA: TGTGCCAGACAAAACACTGAAGCTTTCTTT

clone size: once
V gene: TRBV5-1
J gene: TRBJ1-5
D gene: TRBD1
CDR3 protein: CASSPTGANQPQHF
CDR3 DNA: TGCGCCAGCAGCCCGACAGGGGCCAATCAGCCCCAGCATTTT

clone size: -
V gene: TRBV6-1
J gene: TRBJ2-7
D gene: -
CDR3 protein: CASSMTGRYEQYF
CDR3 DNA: TGTGCCAGCAGTATGACAGGGAGGTACGAGCAGTACTTC

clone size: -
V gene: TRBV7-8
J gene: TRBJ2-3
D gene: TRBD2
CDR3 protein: CASSLPAGGTDTQYF
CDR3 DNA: TGTGCCAGCAGCTTACCAGCGGGGGGCACAGATACGCAGTATTTT

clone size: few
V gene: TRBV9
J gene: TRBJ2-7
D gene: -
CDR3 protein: CASSVVPGGYEQYF
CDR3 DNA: TGTGCCAGCAGCGTAGTTCCAGGGGGGTACGAGCAGTACTTC

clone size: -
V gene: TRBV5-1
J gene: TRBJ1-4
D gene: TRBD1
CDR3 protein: CASSEFEPGTGGEKLFF
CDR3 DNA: TGCGCCAGCAGCGAATTCGAACCCGGGACAGGGGGTGAAAAACTGTTTTTT

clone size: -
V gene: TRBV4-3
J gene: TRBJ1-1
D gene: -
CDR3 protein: CASSQDAGNTEAFF
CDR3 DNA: TGCGCCAGCAGCCAAGATGCAGGGAACACTGAAGCTTTCTTT

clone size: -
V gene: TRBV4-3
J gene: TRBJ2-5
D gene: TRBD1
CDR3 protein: CASSVDRAGETQYF
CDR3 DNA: TGCGCCAGCAGTGTGGACAGGGCCGGGGAGACCCAGTACTTC

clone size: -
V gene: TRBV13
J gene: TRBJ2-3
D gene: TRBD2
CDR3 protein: CASSSLAGGPVDTQYF
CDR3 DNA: TGTGCCAGCAGCTCACTAGCGGGGGGGCCCGTAGATACGCAGTATTTT

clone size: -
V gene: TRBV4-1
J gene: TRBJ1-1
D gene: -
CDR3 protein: CASSLGTEAFF
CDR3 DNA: TGCGCCAGCAGCCTCGGGACTGAAGCTTTCTTT

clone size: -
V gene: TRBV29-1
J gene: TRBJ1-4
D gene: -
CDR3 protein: CSGSGVANEKLFF
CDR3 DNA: TGCAGCGGTTCAGGGGTCGCTAATGAAAAACTGTTTTTT

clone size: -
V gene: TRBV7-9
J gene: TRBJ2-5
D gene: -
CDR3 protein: CASSPQGGTQYF
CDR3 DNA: TGTGCCAGCAGCCCCCAAGGGGGGACCCAGTACTTC

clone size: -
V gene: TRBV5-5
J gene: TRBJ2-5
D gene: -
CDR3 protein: CASSLADQETQYF
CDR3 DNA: TGTGCCAGCAGCTTAGCGGACCAAGAGACCCAGTACTTC

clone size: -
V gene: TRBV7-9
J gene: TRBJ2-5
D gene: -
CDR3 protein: CASSSHSSQETQYF
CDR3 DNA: TGTGCCAGCAGCTCCCACAGCAGTCAAGAGACCCAGTACTTC

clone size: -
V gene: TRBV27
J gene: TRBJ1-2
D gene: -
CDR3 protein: CASSPGFDYGYTF
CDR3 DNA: TGTGCCAGCAGTCCAGGATTCGACTATGGCTACACCTTC

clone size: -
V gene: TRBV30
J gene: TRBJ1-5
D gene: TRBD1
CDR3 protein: CAWRDGTGKNQPQHF
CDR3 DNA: TGTGCCTGGAGGGACGGGACAGGCAAAAATCAGCCCCAGCATTTT

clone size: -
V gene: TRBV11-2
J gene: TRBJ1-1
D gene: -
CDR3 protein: CASSSFGREKSTEAFF
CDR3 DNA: TGTGCCAGCAGCTCCTTTGGTAGGGAGAAATCGACTGAAGCTTTCTTT

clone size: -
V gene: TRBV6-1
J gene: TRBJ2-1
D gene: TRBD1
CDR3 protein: CASSLQGSSYNEQFF
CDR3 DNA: TGTGCCAGCAGTCTACAGGGGAGCTCCTACAATGAGCAGTTCTTC

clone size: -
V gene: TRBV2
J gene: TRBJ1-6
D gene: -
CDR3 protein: CASRDSRNRNSPLHF
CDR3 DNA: TGTGCCAGCAGGGATTCCCGGAACAGAAATTCACCCCTCCACTTT

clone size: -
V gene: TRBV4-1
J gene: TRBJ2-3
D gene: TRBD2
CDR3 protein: CASSQEGLAGVTDTQYF
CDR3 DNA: TGCGCCAGCAGCCAAGAGGGACTAGCGGGGGTAACAGATACGCAGTATTTT